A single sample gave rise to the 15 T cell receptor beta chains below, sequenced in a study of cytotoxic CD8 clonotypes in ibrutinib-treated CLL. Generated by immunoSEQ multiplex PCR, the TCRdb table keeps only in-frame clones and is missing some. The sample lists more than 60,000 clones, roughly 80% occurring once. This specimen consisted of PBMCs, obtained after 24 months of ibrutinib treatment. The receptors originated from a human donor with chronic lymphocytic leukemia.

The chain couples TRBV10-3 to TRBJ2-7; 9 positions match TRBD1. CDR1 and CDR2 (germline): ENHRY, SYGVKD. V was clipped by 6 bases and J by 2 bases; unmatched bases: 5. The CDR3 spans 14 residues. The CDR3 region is CAISAGTGPYEQYF. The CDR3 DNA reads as TGTGCCATCAGCGCCGGGACAGGGCCCTACGAGCAGTACTTC.

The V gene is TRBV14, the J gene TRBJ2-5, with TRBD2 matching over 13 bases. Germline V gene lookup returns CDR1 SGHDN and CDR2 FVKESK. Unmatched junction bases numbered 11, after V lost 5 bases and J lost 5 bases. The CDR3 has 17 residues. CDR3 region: CASSYHTGLAGAETQYF. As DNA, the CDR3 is TGTGCCAGCAGCTACCATACAGGACTAGCGGGAGCCGAGACCCAGTACTTC. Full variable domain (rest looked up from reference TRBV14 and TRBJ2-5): EAGVTQFPSHSVIEKGQTVTLRCDPISGHDNLYWYRRVMGKEIKFLLHFVKESKQDESGMPNNRFLAERTGGTYSTLKVQPAELEDSGVYFCASSYHTGLAGAETQYFGPGTRLLVL.

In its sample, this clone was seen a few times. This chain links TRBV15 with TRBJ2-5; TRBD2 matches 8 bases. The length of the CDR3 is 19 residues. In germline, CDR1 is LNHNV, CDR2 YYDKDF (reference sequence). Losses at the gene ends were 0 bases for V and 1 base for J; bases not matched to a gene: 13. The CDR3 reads CATSRDPPSGSGIQETQYF. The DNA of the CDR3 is TGTGCCACCAGCAGAGATCCCCCAAGTGGTAGCGGGATCCAAGAGACCCAGTACTTC.

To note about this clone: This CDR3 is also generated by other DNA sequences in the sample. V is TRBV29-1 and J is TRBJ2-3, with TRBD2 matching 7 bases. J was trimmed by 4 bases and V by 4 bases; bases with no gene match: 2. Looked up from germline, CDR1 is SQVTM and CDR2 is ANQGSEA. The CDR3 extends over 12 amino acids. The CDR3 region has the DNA TGCAGCGTTGTTGCGGGGGCAGATACGCAGTATTTT. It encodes CSVVAGADTQYF.

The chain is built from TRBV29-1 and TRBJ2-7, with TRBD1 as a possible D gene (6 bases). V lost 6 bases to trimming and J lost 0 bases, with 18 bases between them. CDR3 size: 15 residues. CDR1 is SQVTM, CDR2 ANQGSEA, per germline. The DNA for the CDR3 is TGCAGCGTAGAATCCGACAGGCCCAACTCCTACGAGCAGTACTTC. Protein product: CSVESDRPNSYEQYF.

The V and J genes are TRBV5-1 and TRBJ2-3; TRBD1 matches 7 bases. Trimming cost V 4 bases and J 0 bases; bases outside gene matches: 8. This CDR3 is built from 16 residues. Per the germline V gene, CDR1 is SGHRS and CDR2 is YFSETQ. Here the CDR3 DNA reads TGCGCCAGCAGCAACGGACAGGCCCTAAGCACAGATACGCAGTATTTT. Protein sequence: CASSNGQALSTDTQYF.

CDR3 coding DNA: TGCGCCAGCAGCTGGGGGAAACTCTTCTCAGATACGCAGTATTTT. Its translation: CASSWGKLFSDTQYF. This chain joins TRBV5-1 and TRBJ2-3; D tentatively reads TRBD1 or TRBD2 (5 bases each). With 3 bases removed from V and 4 bases from J, the gap between germline ends came to 15 bases. Germline CDR1 and CDR2: SGHRS and YFSETQ. The CDR3 totals 15 residues.

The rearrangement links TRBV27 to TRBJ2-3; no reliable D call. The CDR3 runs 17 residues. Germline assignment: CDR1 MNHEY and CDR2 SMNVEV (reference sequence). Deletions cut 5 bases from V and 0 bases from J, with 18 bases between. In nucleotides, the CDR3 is TGTGCCAGCAGTCCCGGCAAGTGGCAGTCTAGCACAGATACGCAGTATTTT. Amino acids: CASSPGKWQSSTDTQYF.

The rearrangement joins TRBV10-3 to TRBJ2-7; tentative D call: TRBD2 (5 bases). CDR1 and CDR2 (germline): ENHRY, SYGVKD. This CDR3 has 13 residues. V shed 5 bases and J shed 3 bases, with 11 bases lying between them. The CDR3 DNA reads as TGTGCCATCAGTATAGCGACCAACTACGAGCAGTACTTC. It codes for CAISIATNYEQYF.

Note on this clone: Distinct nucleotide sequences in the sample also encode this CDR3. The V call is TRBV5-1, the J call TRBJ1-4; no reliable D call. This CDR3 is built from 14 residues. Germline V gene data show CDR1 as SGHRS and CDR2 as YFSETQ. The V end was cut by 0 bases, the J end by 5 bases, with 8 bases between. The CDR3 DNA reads TGCGCCAGCAGCTTGGACGGTGTAAATGAAAAACTGTTTTTT. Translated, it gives CASSLDGVNEKLFF.

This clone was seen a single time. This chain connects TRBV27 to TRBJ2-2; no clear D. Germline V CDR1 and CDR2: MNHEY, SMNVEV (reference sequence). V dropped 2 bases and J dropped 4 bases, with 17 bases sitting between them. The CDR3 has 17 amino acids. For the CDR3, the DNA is TGTGCCAGCAGTTTAAGGGCGAATCCCCGGCCCACCGGGGAGCTGTTTTTT. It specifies CASSLRANPRPTGELFF.

The CDR3 DNA sequence: TGTGCCAGTAGTAGAGGACAGGGTGGCGGCTTGGGACTAGCGGGAGGCCTAGCCAAAAACATTCAGTACTTC. It specifies CASSRGQGGGLGLAGGLAKNIQYF. The chain is built from TRBV19 and TRBJ2-4; TRBD2 matches at 15 bases. The CDR3 is made up of 24 amino acids. In germline, CDR1 is LNHDA, CDR2 SQIVND (reference sequence). J lost 0 bases, V lost 4 bases, and 22 bases had no gene match.

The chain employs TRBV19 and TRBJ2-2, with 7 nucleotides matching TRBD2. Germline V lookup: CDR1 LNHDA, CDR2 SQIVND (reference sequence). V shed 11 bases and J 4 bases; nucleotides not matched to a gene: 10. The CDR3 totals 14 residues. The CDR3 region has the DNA TGTGCCTCCTCCGGGAGGTCGGGCACCGGGGAGCTGTTTTTT. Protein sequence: CASSGRSGTGELFF.

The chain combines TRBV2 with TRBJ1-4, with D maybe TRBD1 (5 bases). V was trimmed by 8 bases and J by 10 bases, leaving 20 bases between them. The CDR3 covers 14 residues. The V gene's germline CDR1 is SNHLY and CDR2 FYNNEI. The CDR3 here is CASRGEGLSRKLFF. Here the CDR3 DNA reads TGTGCCAGCCGAGGGGAGGGGCTGTCGAGAAAACTGTTTTTT.

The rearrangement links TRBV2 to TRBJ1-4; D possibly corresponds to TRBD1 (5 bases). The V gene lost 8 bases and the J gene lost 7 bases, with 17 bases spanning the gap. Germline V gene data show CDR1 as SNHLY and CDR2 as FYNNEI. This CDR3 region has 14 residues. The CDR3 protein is CASLRQGVSEKLFF. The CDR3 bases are TGTGCCAGCCTACGCCAGGGAGTTTCTGAAAAACTGTTTTTT.